The sequence of this T cell receptor (beta chain) was determined in a study of CD4 T cells in relation to SARS-CoV-2 and coronaviruses. Study observations and caveats: Crossreactive clones expanded significantly less to SARS-CoV-2 than monoreactive clones. In roughly two thirds of donors, memory CD4+ clonotypes crossrecognized SARS-CoV-2 and at least one common cold coronavirus spike.

Here immunoSEQ multiplex PCR was the method, and the copy in TCRdb shows in-frame clones only, minus some. Of about 31,000 clones in the sample, about three quarters were seen once. This clone has only a few counts. Its antigen remains unknown. This CDR3 has 14 residues. Trimming stripped 5 bases from V and 7 bases from J, with 15 bases between. CDR1 and CDR2 (germline): LNHDA, SQIVND (reference sequence). The sequence derives from an adult with COVID-19. Material for sequencing was memory CD4+ T cells from PBMCs, cultured in vitro. V usage is TRBV19 and J usage is TRBJ2-1; D might be TRBD2 (5 bases). The CDR3 DNA reads as TGTGCCAGTAGTCGTTTCGACCGGGGAAATGAGCAGTTCTTC. Its translation is CASSRFDRGNEQFF.